The 2 T cell receptor beta chains listed next were all sequenced from one sample in a study of shared clonotypes between healthy human individuals. This table comes from immunoSEQ multiplex PCR, and its TCRdb copy is limited to in-frame clones, with some not included. The sample shows hundreds of thousands of clones, roughly 95% of them seen only once. Only CD45RO-negative cells positively selected for CCR7 counted as naive CD8 cells, so terminally differentiated effector memory CD45RA+ cells were excluded. Sequenced input: naive CD8+ T cells sorted from blood. The source is a woman aged 30 to 39 in good health.

Concerning this clone: The same CDR3 also results from other DNA sequences found in this sample. V and J are TRBV19 and TRBJ1-1; D not certain. Trimming pared 1 base from V and 0 bases from J, leaving 3 bases between. Germline V gene data show CDR1 as LNHDA and CDR2 as SQIVND (reference sequence). The CDR3 length is 13 residues. The chain's CDR3 is CASSIGVNTEAFF. The CDR3 DNA reads TGTGCCAGTAGTATAGGAGTGAACACTGAAGCTTTCTTT.

The J gene is TRBJ1-2, the V gene TRBV11-2; 7 bases match TRBD1. V shed 5 bases, J shed 2 bases, and the junction held 11 bases outside the gene matches. The V gene's germline CDR1 is SGHAT and CDR2 FQNNGV. The CDR3 is 16 residues long. CDR3 in amino acids: CASSRMTGIWNYGYTF. The DNA for the CDR3 is TGTGCCAGCAGCCGTATGACAGGGATTTGGAACTATGGCTACACCTTC.